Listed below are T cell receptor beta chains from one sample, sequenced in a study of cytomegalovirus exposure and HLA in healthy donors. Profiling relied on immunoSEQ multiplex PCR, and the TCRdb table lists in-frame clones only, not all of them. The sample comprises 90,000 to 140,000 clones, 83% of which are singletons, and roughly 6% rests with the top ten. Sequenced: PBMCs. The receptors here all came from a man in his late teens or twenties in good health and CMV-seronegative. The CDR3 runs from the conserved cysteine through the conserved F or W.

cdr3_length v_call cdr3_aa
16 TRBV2 CASSLRESTGPYEQFF
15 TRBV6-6 CASSYSGGTGQPQHF
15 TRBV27 CASSLSRGWDETQYF
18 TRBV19 CASIKRSGTSGFYNEQFF
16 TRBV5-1 CASSLGLGLAGETQYF
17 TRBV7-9 CASSLWTSGPAQGTQYF
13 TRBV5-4 CASSSTQRYEQYF
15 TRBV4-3 CASSQEYGSTDTQYF
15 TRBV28 CASRPILATNEKLFF
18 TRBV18 CASSQASGRISKTHEQYF
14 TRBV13 CASSLRRFPYEQYF
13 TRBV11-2 CASRAGVNTEAFF
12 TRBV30 CAWSVGGYGYTF
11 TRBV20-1 CSAPRVETQYF
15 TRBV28 CASRDQGVVGDGYTF
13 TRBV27 CASSLSKTYEQYF
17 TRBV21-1 CASSKVKQRWVTGELFF
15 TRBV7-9 CASSSTSGSRGEQYF
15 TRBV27 CASSEYRGSGNTIYF
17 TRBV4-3 CASSQDNRGPGANVLTF
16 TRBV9 CASSEWTGGRRTEAFF
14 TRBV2 CASRYQGAGYGYTF
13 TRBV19 CASSIGRANIQYF
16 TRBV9 CASSGPDWEGTDTQYF